This TCR beta chain was observed in a study of identical twins. CDR1 and CDR2 (germline): LNHDA, SQIVND (reference sequence). Trimming shortened V by 1 base and J by 3 bases, and 12 bases separated the two germline ends. The CDR3 is made up of 15 amino acids. This clonotype has more than one count but fewer than ten. TCRdb re-called the 5' RACE reads through MiXCR, storing one row per CDR3 protein. Of hundreds of thousands of distinct CDR3 sequences listed, 5.5% to 7% are singletons. The same specimen was also included in a second study, on yellow fever vaccine responses in identical twins.

Sequenced input: memory (CD45RO+) T cells sorted from blood. This chain links TRBV19 with TRBJ1-2, with D maybe TRBD1 (5 bases). The clonotype comes from a woman younger than 30 in good health. The CDR3, as DNA: TGTGCCAGTAGTATAGCCCTGACAGTCGACTATGGCTACACCTTC. Translation: CASSIALTVDYGYTF. Together with reference TRBV19 and TRBJ1-2, the CDR3 gives the full variable domain: DGGITQSPKYLFRKEGQNVTLSCEQNLNHDAMYWYRQDPGQGLRLIYYSQIVNDFQKGDIAEGYSVSREKKESFPLTVTSAQKNPTAFYLCASSIALTVDYGYTFGSGTRLTVV.